This T cell receptor beta chain was documented in a study of T-cell memory formation after mild COVID-19. As regards this clonotype: Its antigen remains unidentified.

Germline CDR1 is SGHRS and CDR2 is YFSETQ. V lost 7 bases and J 0 bases, leaving 12 bases between the germline ends. The CDR3 extends over 14 amino acids. Findings and caveats of the study: There were some responding clones in pre-infection memory, which suggested that cross-reactive memory had joined. Unconfirmed was the SARS-CoV-2 specificity of second-wave clones that peaked on day 37. CD4+ contracting clones were found mainly in CM and EM, and CD8+ ones in EMRA. Day 15 to 85 contracting clones showed balanced CD4/CD8; later expanders leaned CD4+.

TCRdb used MiXCR to reprocess the 5' RACE reads, holding one entry per CDR3 protein. This table holds some 130,000 distinct CDR3 sequences, about 17% found once. Input material: PBMCs or a T cell subset sorted from them (not recorded which). The gene calls are TRBV5-1 and TRBJ2-3, with a weak D call TRBD2 (5 bases). The TCR comes from a man aged 18 to 30 who had mild COVID-19 (a few samples of this study predate the infection). Cell type and time point are not known. Written as DNA, the CDR3 is TGCGCCAGCGGCAAGCGGACTAGCACAGATACGCAGTATTTT. Protein sequence: CASGKRTSTDTQYF.